This T cell receptor beta chain was captured in a study of shared clonotypes between healthy human individuals. Profiling relied on immunoSEQ multiplex PCR, and the TCRdb table lists in-frame clones only, not all of them. The sample records approximately 500,000 clones, 96% being singletons. Trimming took 8 bases from V and 6 from J, leaving 4 bases between them. This CDR3 has 9 residues. Looked up from germline, CDR1 is MNHNS and CDR2 is SASEGT. Each donor was a Caucasian adult residing in Nashville, Tennessee. This sequence was found in a woman aged 25 to 39 in good health. Sample: naive CD4+ T cells sorted from blood. Subset indicated: CD45RA+ positively selected. The chain couples TRBV6-1 to TRBJ1-2; no reliable D call. The CDR3 nucleotides are TGTGCCAGCCGGGATGGCTACACCTTC. The encoded protein is CASRDGYTF.